This T cell receptor (beta chain) was retrieved from a study of PD-L1 blockade in urothelial cancer (dated by TCRdb to between 2016 and 2019). For the wider study: Therapy was started in the mid-2010s for all patients, and atezolizumab 1,200 mg was administered intravenously every 3 weeks. An ECOG performance status of 0 or 1 was recorded for the patients, and 0 to 3 prior chemotherapy regimens had been received by the patients. Blood samples were analyzed at 3 weeks after treatment start (second dose) and at 6 weeks after treatment start. Durable clinical benefit was achieved by nine patients and was not achieved by 20 patients. Around 30 patients had pretreatment blood TCR-seq, about 25 had at least one posttreatment blood collection, and about 25 had tumor TCR-seq. Somatic, immune and clinical correlates of response to PD-L1 blockade with atezolizumab in urothelial cancer were the focus of an exploratory multi-omic analysis. Blood samples gave median yields of around 140,000 T cells and over 80,000 unique TCRs, along with a median clonality of approximately 0.08. Pretreatment tumor samples, along with matched peripheral blood serially collected before and after atezolizumab treatment, were subjected to TCR sequencing. In the same patients, pretreatment tumors underwent whole exome sequencing and RNA sequencing in addition to TCR sequencing. About 90% of the 29 patients were identified as males with urothelial cancer of bladder origin, and a prior smoking history was reported by 18 of 29 patients. Durable clinical benefit was defined as progression-free survival longer than 6 months, and TCR features were also tested against progression-free and overall survival. The study at large found these results: At 3 weeks after the start of treatment, tumor-associated TCR clones in peripheral blood had expanded more in patients with durable benefit (n of about 21, p = 0.022). A pretreatment peripheral blood TCR clonality below the median was linked to improved progression-free and overall survival. Small sample size (n ≈ 29) and many exploratory analyses mean the results are intended to be hypothesis-generating.

As to this clone: Its antigen is currently not known. No base quality values were provided; no much bigger clone lies one nucleotide off.

The CDR3 goes from the cysteine to the phenylalanine over 11 residues. Only the CDR3 part of the read is kept: 33 bases, read in frame from the first base. The germline V gene (reference sequence) supplies CDR1 DFQATT and CDR2 SNEGSKA. V sheds 6 bases and J sheds 2 bases, leaving 8 bases between their ends. Synthetic TCR analog templates were spiked into each PCR to estimate absolute template abundance from read counts. The immunoSEQ assay was used to amplify TCRbeta CDR3 regions from genomic DNA with bias-controlled V and J gene primers. Sequencing of rearranged TCRbeta segments was performed at approximately 20X coverage. The study's processing was this. Clustering was used to correct sequencing errors, and CDR3s were annotated against IMGT to assign V, D and J genes. Only productive TCRbeta rearrangements were used in downstream analyses, excluding out-of-frame or stop-codon sequences. To compute clonality, Shannon entropy was normalized by the log of the number of unique productive sequences and then subtracted from one. Clones differing between time points or between blood and tumor were identified by Fisher's exact test with Benjamini-Hochberg correction at adjusted p below 0.01. TCRdb holds this immuneACCESS table with in-frame rearrangements only. Some clones are missing; in checked studies, unresolved V genes explain under half, and the rest has no known cause. That table is the source of V, J and clone size, and D and trimming were worked out from the DNA. The sample table contains approximately 46,000 clones; only one count was recorded for about 85% of them. Together, the top ten hold less than 8% of the sample.

The cohort comprised about 30 patients with locally advanced or metastatic urothelial carcinoma treated at Memorial Sloan Kettering on a trial protocol. Peripheral blood mononuclear cells were collected pretreatment and during treatment, at between 1 and 8 total time points per patient. The Qiagen DNeasy Blood extraction kit was used to purify genomic DNA from total PBMCs and tumor samples. PBMCs were collected pretreatment and during treatment, and were isolated and stored as previously described. The sequences come from PBMCs, collected around atezolizumab (anti-PD-L1) treatment. The V and J genes are TRBV20-1 and TRBJ2-7; the D gene identity is not certain. The clonotype originates from a man aged 60 to 75 with urothelial cancer. For the CDR3, the sequence is CSALGAYEQYF. The sequence in DNA is TGCAGTGCGCTCGGTGCCTACGAGCAGTACTTC.